The TCR beta chain under discussion was sequenced for a study of blood T cell repertoires in COVID-19. Whole-study context: COVID-19 samples collected from the United States, Italy and Spain covered acute and convalescent phases.

How the authors handled the data: Quantification of nucleated cells was approximated via reference gene primer amplification. Sequencing used immunoSEQ multiplex PCR; TCRdb keeps in-frame clones, though not all of them. V, J and clone size reflect that table, while D and trimming were determined from the DNA. The sample yields about 140,000 clones, over 80% seen once. The CDR3 spans 14 residues. Germline CDR1 and CDR2: MNHEY and SMNVEV (reference sequence). The ends lost 6 bases at V and 9 bases at J; junction bases unmatched: 7. The sequence came from a man aged 30 to 39 with COVID-19, enrolled during active disease. Sequenced sample: peripheral blood. V gene TRBV27 combines with J gene TRBJ2-1; TRBD2 matches 11 bases. CDR3 loop: CASSGTSGLSEQFF. The CDR3 nucleotides read TGTGCCAGCAGCGGGACTAGCGGTTTGTCTGAGCAGTTCTTC.